This is a list of T cell receptor beta chains from one sample in a study of blood T cells in healthy people across ages. TCRdb re-called the 5' RACE reads through MiXCR, storing one row per CDR3 protein. The profile shows under 1,100,000 distinct CDR3 sequences, around 27% of them singletons. The same data also contributed to another study, on T cells of mothers and their children.

The sample consisted of blood. The receptors derive from a girl aged 2 to 9 in good health. The CDR3 runs from the conserved cysteine through the conserved F or W. The D gene is left open where the match is weak. Not all rows give a size; the values are once, few, many and, for expanded clones, a class.

>NA|TRBV5-1|TRBD2|TRBJ2-3
CASSPGLAGFTDTQYF
TGCGCCAGCAGCCCGGGACTAGCGGGGTTCACAGATACGCAGTATTTT
>many|TRBV6-2/TRBV6-3|TRBD1|TRBJ2-5
CASSYGQGETQYF
TGTGCCAGCAGCTACGGACAGGGAGAGACCCAGTACTTC
>few|TRBV7-9|TRBD2|TRBJ2-3
CASSHGGNTDTQYF
TGTGCCAGCAGCCACGGGGGGAACACAGATACGCAGTATTTT
>NA|TRBV5-5|TRBD1|TRBJ2-1
CASSLHPGQGYSYNEQFF
TGTGCCAGCAGCTTGCATCCGGGACAGGGCTACTCCTACAATGAGCAGTTCTTC
>NA|TRBV5-1|TRBD1|TRBJ1-6
CASSGQGYSPLHF
TGCGCCAGCAGCGGACAGGGATATTCACCCCTCCACTTT
>once|TRBV9|NA|TRBJ2-7
CASSVSYRVYEQYF
TGTGCCAGCAGCGTTTCCTACAGGGTCTACGAGCAGTACTTC
>few|TRBV3-1|NA|TRBJ2-7
CASSQRGGKPGYEQYF
TGTGCCAGCAGCCAACGAGGGGGGAAGCCAGGCTACGAGCAGTACTTC
>few|TRBV5-1|NA|TRBJ2-7
CASSLDTNIYEQYF
TGCGCCAGCAGCTTGGACACTAATATCTACGAGCAGTACTTC
>NA|TRBV2|TRBD2|TRBJ2-7
CASSERLAGGVYEQYF
TGTGCCAGCAGTGAAAGGCTAGCGGGAGGGGTCTACGAGCAGTACTTC
>few|TRBV6-1|TRBD1|TRBJ1-6
CASRIFTGTVHSPLHF
TGTGCCAGCAGAATATTTACCGGGACAGTCCATTCACCCCTCCACTTT
>NA|TRBV4-1|NA|TRBJ2-1
CASSQEGRPSSYNEQFF
TGCGCCAGCAGCCAAGAGGGCCGACCCAGCTCCTACAATGAGCAGTTCTTC
>NA|TRBV20-1|NA|TRBJ2-3
CSAQLPLAFAGATDTQYF
TGCAGTGCTCAGTTACCCCTAGCGTTCGCGGGGGCCACAGATACGCAGTATTTT
>few|TRBV5-1|NA|TRBJ1-2
CASSLAGQAPVRGYTF
TGCGCCAGCAGCTTGGCCGGGCAGGCCCCCGTGCGGGGCTACACCTTC
>few|TRBV28|NA|TRBJ2-5
CASSLLKETQYF
TGTGCCAGCAGTTTATTAAAGGAGACCCAGTACTTC
>NA|TRBV19|NA|TRBJ2-4
CASSKGGAKNIQYF
TGTGCCAGTAGTAAAGGAGGGGCCAAAAACATTCAGTACTTC
>NA|TRBV5-1|NA|TRBJ2-5
CASSPGDPLAETQYF
TGCGCCAGCAGCCCGGGGGACCCACTGGCCGAGACCCAGTACTTC
>few|TRBV20-1|NA|TRBJ1-4
CSAPKVGGEKLFF
TGCAGTGCGCCAAAAGTCGGGGGGGAAAAACTGTTTTTT
>NA|TRBV7-9|NA|TRBJ2-7
CASSFAGRATYEQYF
TGTGCCAGCAGCTTCGCGGGCAGAGCTACCTACGAGCAGTACTTC
>NA|TRBV20-1|NA|TRBJ2-3
CSARDWIATDTQYF
TGCAGTGCTAGAGACTGGATAGCCACAGATACGCAGTATTTT
>NA|TRBV7-9|NA|TRBJ1-1
CASSLVGGGRNTEAFF
TGTGCCAGCAGCTTAGTTGGGGGCGGGAGGAACACTGAAGCTTTCTTT
>few|TRBV4-1|TRBD2|TRBJ2-1
CASSLLGTIYNEQFF
TGCGCCAGCAGCCTGCTGGGGACTATATACAATGAGCAGTTCTTC
>few|TRBV6-6|TRBD1|TRBJ1-3
CASRQGQAGNTIYF
TGTGCCAGCCGACAGGGGCAGGCTGGAAACACCATATATTTT
>NA|TRBV12-3/TRBV12-4|NA|TRBJ2-5
CASSPRQFQETQYF
TGTGCCAGCAGCCCCAGACAGTTCCAAGAGACCCAGTACTTC
>few|TRBV7-2|NA|TRBJ2-7
CASRPGLGLPSLYEQYF
TGTGCCAGCCGACCGGGATTGGGGCTCCCTTCCCTGTACGAGCAGTACTTC
>NA|TRBV4-1|NA|TRBJ1-3
CASSPHSVGNTIYF
TGCGCCAGCAGCCCCCACAGTGTTGGAAACACCATATATTTT
>many|TRBV25-1|TRBD1|TRBJ2-5
CASSAQGRETQYF
TGTGCCAGCAGTGCACAGGGGCGAGAGACCCAGTACTTC
>NA|TRBV12-3/TRBV12-4|NA|TRBJ1-1
CASSSGSPQAFF
TGTGCCAGCAGTTCTGGATCCCCGCAGGCTTTCTTT
>NA|TRBV5-6|TRBD1|TRBJ2-1
CASSLLDRAYGEQFF
TGTGCCAGCAGCCTACTGGACAGGGCTTATGGTGAGCAGTTCTTC
>NA|TRBV29-1|NA|TRBJ2-7
CSVVLGEQYF
TGCAGCGTTGTATTGGGCGAGCAGTACTTC
>NA|TRBV2|NA|TRBJ1-4
CASMSRAPSLGELFF
TGTGCCAGCATGAGTCGGGCCCCCTCCCTCGGGGAACTGTTTTTT
>NA|TRBV5-1|NA|TRBJ2-3
CASSLIGRNADTQYF
TGCGCCAGCAGCTTGATTGGGCGGAACGCAGATACGCAGTATTTT
>NA|TRBV7-6|TRBD1|TRBJ1-3
CASSSRTGGSGNTIYF
TGTGCCAGCAGCAGTCGGACAGGGGGCTCTGGAAACACCATATATTTT
>NA|TRBV27|NA|TRBJ2-7
CASSLSVSTVIPYEQYF
TGTGCCAGCAGTTTATCCGTGAGTACGGTGATACCCTACGAGCAGTACTTC
>NA|TRBV2|NA|TRBJ2-1
CASSGGPGEQFF
TGTGCCAGCAGTGGGGGACCGGGCGAGCAGTTCTTC
>many|TRBV27|NA|TRBJ1-1
CASSLSPPNTEAFF
TGTGCCAGCAGTTTATCCCCGCCGAACACTGAAGCTTTCTTT
>few|TRBV20-1|NA|TRBJ2-4
CSGIAKNIQYF
TGCAGTGGAATAGCCAAAAACATTCAGTACTTC
>NA|TRBV6-1|NA|TRBJ2-1
CASSEDRDTYNEQFF
TGTGCCAGCAGTGAAGACAGGGATACTTACAATGAGCAGTTCTTC
>NA|TRBV11-3|NA|TRBJ2-1
CASSFIPGRWDEQFF
TGTGCCAGCAGCTTCATCCCCGGCCGATGGGATGAGCAGTTCTTC
>NA|TRBV24-1|NA|TRBJ2-5
CATSETGKETQYF
TGTGCCACCAGTGAGACCGGGAAAGAGACCCAGTACTTC
>NA|TRBV5-5|NA|TRBJ1-1
CASSFQGGYRRTEAFF
TGTGCCAGCAGCTTCCAAGGGGGGTATAGAAGAACTGAAGCTTTCTTT
>few|TRBV9|TRBD2|TRBJ2-7
CASSVGGGSEQYF
TGTGCCAGCAGCGTAGGGGGGGGGAGCGAGCAGTACTTC
>NA|TRBV20-1|NA|TRBJ2-1
CSARDMNEQFF
TGCAGTGCTAGAGATATGAATGAGCAGTTCTTC
>few|TRBV7-2|NA|TRBJ1-6
CASSRDFRSYNSPLHF
TGTGCCAGCAGCCGGGACTTCCGCTCCTATAATTCACCCCTCCACTTT
>few|TRBV7-7|NA|TRBJ2-7
CASSPAEGSEQYF
TGTGCTAGCAGCCCAGCCGAGGGTAGCGAGCAGTACTTC
>few|TRBV4-2|NA|TRBJ1-2
CASSQAQSTINYGYTF
TGTGCCAGCAGCCAAGCTCAGTCCACCATTAACTATGGCTACACCTTC
>few|TRBV29-1|NA|TRBJ2-3
CSVAGRLTLGTDTQYF
TGCAGCGTTGCAGGTAGACTCACGCTTGGCACAGATACGCAGTATTTT
>NA|TRBV7-2|NA|TRBJ1-5
CASSEWGTYSNQPQHF
TGTGCCAGCAGTGAGTGGGGAACCTATAGCAATCAGCCCCAGCATTTT
>few|TRBV4-1|NA|TRBJ2-1
CASSQETGPRNEQFF
TGCGCCAGCAGCCAAGAAACGGGACCGAGGAATGAGCAGTTCTTC
>NA|TRBV20-1|TRBD2|TRBJ2-1
CSADPSGGPGNEQFF
TGCAGTGCTGACCCTAGCGGGGGGCCGGGGAATGAGCAGTTCTTC
>few|TRBV5-1|TRBD2|TRBJ2-3
CASSSGGASTDTQYF
TGCGCCAGCAGCTCGGGGGGTGCGAGCACAGATACGCAGTATTTT
>NA|TRBV5-1|TRBD1|TRBJ2-3
CASSLTGGYDTQYF
TGCGCCAGCAGCTTGACAGGGGGCTATGATACGCAGTATTTT